This TCR beta chain appears in the sequencing data of a study of CD8 T cells in ankylosing spondylitis. Study conclusions and caveats: As reported, disease-linked clones showed significant enrichment in matched ankylosing spondylitis synovial fluid. Peripheral blood held disease-linked clones only at relatively low frequency, and these were CD8+.

This clonotype was counted between two and nine times. The antigen is unknown. For TCR beta, libraries came from quantitative 5'-RACE with molecular barcodes. TCRdb called the 5' RACE reads again in MiXCR, with one record for every CDR3 protein. The sample lists about 140,000 distinct CDR3 sequences, 30% to 40% occurring once. Germline-derived CDR1 and CDR2 are MDHEN and SYDVKM. This CDR3 spans 15 amino acids. With V trimmed by 3 bases and J by 4 bases, 6 bases remained unmatched. The receptor was derived from a male donor with ankylosing spondylitis. Sequencing was done on a sample of synovial fluid, either unsorted or a sorted T cell fraction (not recorded which). This chain uses TRBV28 with TRBJ2-7; 10 bases match TRBD2. The CDR3 protein is CASSFVSGRGYEQYF. Here the CDR3 DNA reads TGTGCCAGCAGTTTTGTGAGCGGGAGGGGGTACGAGCAGTACTTC.